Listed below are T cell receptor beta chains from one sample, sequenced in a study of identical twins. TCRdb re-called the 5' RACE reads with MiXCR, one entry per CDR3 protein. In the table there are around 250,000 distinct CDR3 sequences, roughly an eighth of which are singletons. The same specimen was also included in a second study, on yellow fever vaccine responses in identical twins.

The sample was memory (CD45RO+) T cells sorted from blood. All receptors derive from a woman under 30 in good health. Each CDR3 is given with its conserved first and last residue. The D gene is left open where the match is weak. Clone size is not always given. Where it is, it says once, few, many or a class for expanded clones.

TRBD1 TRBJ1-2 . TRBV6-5 TGTGCCAGCAGTTACTCTTTGGGACAGAGCTATGGCTACACCTTC CASSYSLGQSYGYTF
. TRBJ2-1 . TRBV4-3 TGCGCCAGCAGCCATGGGGCTTACAATGAGCAGTTCTTC CASSHGAYNEQFF
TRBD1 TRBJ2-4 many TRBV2 TGTGCCAGCAGTGAATTAGGGACAGGGGGGAACATTCAGTACTTC CASSELGTGGNIQYF
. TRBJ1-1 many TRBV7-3 TGTGCCAGCAGCTCGGGGGCGGAGACTGAAGCTTTCTTT CASSSGAETEAFF
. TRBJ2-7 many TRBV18 TGTGCCAGCTCACCATATGCCAGTAACTACGAGCAGTACTTC CASSPYASNYEQYF
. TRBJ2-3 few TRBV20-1 TGCAGTGCCCCGGAAGATGCAGATACGCAGTATTTT CSAPEDADTQYF
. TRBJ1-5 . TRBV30 TGTGCCTGGAGTGTAAAACCGACAGTCTTGGGGCAGCCCCAGCATTTT CAWSVKPTVLGQPQHF
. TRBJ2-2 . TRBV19 TGTGCCAGTAGACAGACGAACACCGGGGAGCTGTTTTTT CASRQTNTGELFF
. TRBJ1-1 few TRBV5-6 TGTGCCAGCAGCTTGGTGGCAGCGAACACTGAAGCTTTCTTT CASSLVAANTEAFF
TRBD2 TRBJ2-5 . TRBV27 TGTGCCAGCGGGTCCCTGACTAGCGGGGATCAAGAGACCCAGTACTTC CASGSLTSGDQETQYF
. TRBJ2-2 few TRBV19 TGTGCCAGTAGTGTTTCTCTGTCTAACACCGGGGAGCTGTTTTTT CASSVSLSNTGELFF
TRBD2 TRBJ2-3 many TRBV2 TGTGCCAGCACCTCAGGAGGGAGGGCCAAAGATACGCAGTATTTT CASTSGGRAKDTQYF
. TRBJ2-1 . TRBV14 TGTGCCAGCAGCCAAGATTACAGGCGGGCCTACAATGAGCAGTTCTTC CASSQDYRRAYNEQFF
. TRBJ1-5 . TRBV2 TGTGCCAGCAGCTTGGGGGAGCCCCAGCATTTT CASSLGEPQHF
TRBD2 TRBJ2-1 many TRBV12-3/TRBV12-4 TGTGCCAGCATCGTAACTAGCGGGCTTACCTCCTACAATGAGCAGTTCTTC CASIVTSGLTSYNEQFF
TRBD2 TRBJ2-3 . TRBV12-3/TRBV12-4 TGTGCCAGTGGTAGCGGGACTTATACAGATACGCAGTATTTT CASGSGTYTDTQYF
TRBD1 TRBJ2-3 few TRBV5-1 TGCGCCAGCAGCTTAGGACAGGGGGGGTCCGAGCTCGTTGATACGCAGTATTTT CASSLGQGGSELVDTQYF
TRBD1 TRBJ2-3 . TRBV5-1 TGCGCCAGCAGCGGACAGGGGCGCACAGATACGCAGTATTTT CASSGQGRTDTQYF
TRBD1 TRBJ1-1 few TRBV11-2 TGTGCCAGCAGCTTATATCAGGGGGCGAGATTGAACACTGAAGCTTTCTTT CASSLYQGARLNTEAFF